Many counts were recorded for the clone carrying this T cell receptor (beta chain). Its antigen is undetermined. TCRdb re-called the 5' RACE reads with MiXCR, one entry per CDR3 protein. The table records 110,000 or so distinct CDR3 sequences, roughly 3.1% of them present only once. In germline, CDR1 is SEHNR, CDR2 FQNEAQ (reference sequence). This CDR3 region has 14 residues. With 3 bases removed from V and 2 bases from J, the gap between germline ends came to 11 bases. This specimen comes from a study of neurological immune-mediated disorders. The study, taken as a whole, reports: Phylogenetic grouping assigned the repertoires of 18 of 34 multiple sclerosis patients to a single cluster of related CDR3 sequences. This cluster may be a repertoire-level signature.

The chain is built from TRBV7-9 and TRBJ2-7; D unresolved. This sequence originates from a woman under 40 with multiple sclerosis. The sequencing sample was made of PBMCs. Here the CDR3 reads CASSFSPAPYEQYF. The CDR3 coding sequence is TGTGCCAGCAGCTTTAGCCCGGCCCCCTACGAGCAGTACTTC.